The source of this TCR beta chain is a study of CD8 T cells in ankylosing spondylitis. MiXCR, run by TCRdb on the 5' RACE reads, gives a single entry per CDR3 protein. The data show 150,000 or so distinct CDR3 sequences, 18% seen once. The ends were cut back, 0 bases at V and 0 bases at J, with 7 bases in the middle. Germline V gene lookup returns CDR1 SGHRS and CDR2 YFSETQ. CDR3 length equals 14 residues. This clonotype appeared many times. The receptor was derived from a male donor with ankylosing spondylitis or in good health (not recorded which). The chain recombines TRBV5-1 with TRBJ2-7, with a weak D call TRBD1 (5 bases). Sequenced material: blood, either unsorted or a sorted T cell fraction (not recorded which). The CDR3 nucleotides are TGCGCCAGCAGCTTGGATCAGGGCTCCTACGAGCAGTACTTC. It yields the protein CASSLDQGSYEQYF.